This TCR beta chain was identified during a study of T cells after posttransplantation cyclophosphamide. Assay: immunoSEQ multiplex PCR; the TCRdb copy retains only in-frame clones and omits some. Recorded here are tens of thousands of clones, none singletons. This clone was observed at least ten times. Its antigen is undetermined. The CDR3 runs 14 residues. CDR1 LNHDA and CDR2 SQIVND come from the germline V gene (reference sequence). Between the trimmed V and J ends, which lost 3 bases and 1 base, there was a span of 6 bases. Whole-study results and caveats: Donor-recipient repertoire similarity was low at 1-2 months, rising over year one. Blood and skin or GI T cell repertoires showed limited TRB overlap. Recipient CMV seropositivity and CMV reactivation strongly tracked TRB clonality.

Peripheral blood was collected from the related graft donor on the marrow donation day. J is TRBJ2-2 and V is TRBV19; D not resolved. The source is a woman between 25 and 40 years old in good health and a related stem cell transplant donor. Material for sequencing was PBMCs. The CDR3 nucleotides are TGTGCCAGTAGTATCCCGGGGAACACCGGGGAGCTGTTTTTT. Protein sequence: CASSIPGNTGELFF.